These 20 T cell receptor beta chains were sequenced from one sample in a study of early T cells in non-severe SARS-CoV-2 infection. Using its own MiXCR run on the 5' RACE reads, TCRdb lists one record per CDR3 protein. The sample has about 55,000 distinct CDR3 sequences; 13% are singletons. The input for sequencing was whole blood, taken at baseline. These receptors were collected from an adult who was a healthcare worker with PCR-confirmed SARS-CoV-2 infection or an uninfected control (not recorded which).

There are many counts of this clonotype. The chain carries TRBV10-2 and TRBJ1-1, with a weak D call TRBD1 (5 bases). There are 14 residues in the CDR3. Germline loops: CDR1 WSHSY, CDR2 SAAADI. The germline V and J ends were trimmed by 6 bases and 3 bases, with 14 bases remaining between them. CDR3 loop: CASSYSRVYTEAFF. The CDR3 DNA sequence: TGCGCCAGCAGCTATTCCAGGGTTTACACTGAAGCTTTCTTT.

This clonotype was seen repeatedly, ten times or more. This chain links TRBV19 with TRBJ2-7; D perhaps matches TRBD2 (5 bases). Trimming left V 1 base short and J 5 bases short, with 15 bases between. The CDR3 spans 15 residues. Germline V lookup: CDR1 LNHDA, CDR2 SQIVND (reference sequence). The CDR3: CASSIGGGVVHEQYF. In nucleotides, the CDR3 is TGTGCCAGTAGTATAGGCGGAGGTGTAGTCCACGAGCAGTACTTC. Full variable domain (rest looked up from reference TRBV19 and TRBJ2-7): DGGITQSPKYLFRKEGQNVTLSCEQNLNHDAMYWYRQDPGQGLRLIYYSQIVNDFQKGDIAEGYSVSREKKESFPLTVTSAQKNPTAFYLCASSIGGGVVHEQYFGPGTRLTVT.

This clonotype appeared a single time. The chain carries TRBV20-1 and TRBJ1-4; D possibly corresponds to TRBD1 (6 bases). With 0 bases removed from V and 8 bases from J, the gap between germline ends came to 16 bases. The CDR3 is 15 residues long. CDR1 and CDR2 from the germline V gene are DFQATT and SNEGSKA (reference sequence). CDR3 residues: CSARDGTGRREKLFF. CDR3 nucleotide sequence: TGCAGTGCTAGAGATGGAACAGGGAGAAGGGAAAAACTGTTTTTT.

This clonotype occurred many times. The rearrangement joins TRBV28 to TRBJ1-4; 7 nucleotides align to TRBD1. J lost 2 bases, V lost 5 bases, and 11 bases had no gene match. The CDR3 is made up of 17 amino acids. CDR1 and CDR2 (germline): MDHEN, SYDVKM. Written as DNA, the CDR3 is TGTGCCAGCAGTCCAGAGCCCGGACAGGTCACTAATGAAAAACTGTTTTTT. This gives the protein CASSPEPGQVTNEKLFF.

This chain joins TRBV7-8 and TRBJ2-3; tentative D call: TRBD1 (5 bases). V lost 1 base and J 8 bases, leaving 13 bases between the germline ends. The CDR3 has 14 residues. CDR1 and CDR2 (germline): SGHVS, FQNEAQ. This chain's CDR3 is CASSLDEWGTTQYF. CDR3 DNA: TGTGCCAGCAGCTTAGACGAGTGGGGCACTACGCAGTATTTT.

This clonotype has just a few counts. The CDR3 region is CASSLRQVRTDTQYF. The CDR3 coding sequence is TGTGCCAGCAGTTTGCGACAGGTCCGCACAGATACGCAGTATTTT. V and J are TRBV27 and TRBJ2-3; a weak D match, TRBD1 (6 bases). The CDR3 extends over 15 amino acids. V dropped 3 bases and J dropped 1 base, with 11 bases sitting between them. Germline assignment: CDR1 MNHEY and CDR2 SMNVEV (reference sequence).

The genes are TRBV14 and TRBJ1-6; the D is unclear. The CDR3 has 13 residues. Trimming cost V 1 base and J 13 bases, with 11 bases left between them. The germline CDR1 and CDR2 sequences are SGHDN and FVKESK. CDR3 in amino acids: CASSQAYGWPLHF. The DNA for the CDR3 is TGTGCCAGCAGCCAAGCCTACGGCTGGCCCCTCCACTTT.

This clonotype has a handful of counts. The V call is TRBV7-9, the J call TRBJ1-1; perhaps TRBD1 as D (6 bases). Germline CDR1 and CDR2: SEHNR and FQNEAQ (reference sequence). The V end was cut by 7 bases, the J end by 3 bases, with 12 bases between. The CDR3 has 13 amino acids. CDR3 region: CASTPDSYTEAFF. In DNA, the CDR3 is TGTGCCAGCACCCCGGACAGCTACACTGAAGCTTTCTTT.

This clonotype was picked up a small number of times. The chain employs TRBV11-2 and TRBJ2-3; D might be TRBD1 or TRBD2, each matching 5 bases. V dropped 5 bases and J dropped 1 base, with 19 bases sitting between them. Germline loops: CDR1 SGHAT, CDR2 FQNNGV. CDR3 length: 17 amino acids. The CDR3 reads CASSPSLLSGRTDTQYF. The CDR3 nucleotides are TGTGCCAGCAGCCCCAGCCTCTTATCGGGGCGCACAGATACGCAGTATTTT.

This clonotype was counted only a few times. The chain combines TRBV28 with TRBJ1-4; D is unclear. V was cut by 4 bases and J by 11 bases, with 5 bases left in between. CDR3 length: 10 amino acids. In germline, CDR1 is MDHEN, CDR2 SYDVKM. CDR3 residues: CASSSRKLFF. For the CDR3, the DNA is TGTGCCAGCAGTTCCCGGAAACTGTTTTTT. Full variable domain (outside the CDR3, taken from reference TRBV28 and TRBJ1-4): DVKVTQSSRYLVKRTGEKVFLECVQDMDHENMFWYRQDPGLGLRLIYFSYDVKMKEKGDIPEGYSVSREKKERFSLILESASTNQTSMYLCASSSRKLFFGSGTQLSVL.

The J gene is TRBJ1-1, the V gene TRBV7-9, with a weak D call TRBD1 (5 bases). Trimming shortened V by 2 bases and J by 5 bases, and 12 bases separated the two germline ends. The V gene's germline CDR1 is SEHNR and CDR2 FQNEAQ (reference sequence). The CDR3 consists of 14 residues. CDR3 bases: TGTGCCAGCAGCTTATTGGCAGGGCGGACTGAAGCTTTCTTT. Amino acids: CASSLLAGRTEAFF. Full variable domain (remainder filled in from reference TRBV7-9 and TRBJ1-1): DTGVSQNPRHKITKRGQNVTFRCDPISEHNRLYWYRQTLGQGPEFLTYFQNEAQLEKSRLLSDRFSAERPKGSFSTLEIQRTEQGDSAMYLCASSLLAGRTEAFFGQGTRLTVV.

This chain uses TRBV20-1 with TRBJ1-5; 10 bases line up with TRBD1. CDR1 is DFQATT and CDR2 is SNEGSKA in the germline V gene (reference sequence). V shed 6 bases, J shed 7 bases, and the junction held 3 bases outside the gene matches. The CDR3 is 12 residues long. This CDR3 is CSAGQGSQPQHF. In DNA form, the CDR3 reads TGCAGTGCGGGACAGGGGAGCCAGCCCCAGCATTTT.

This clonotype was seen many times. The genes are TRBV12-3 or TRBV12-4 and TRBJ2-7, with a possible D match to TRBD1 (7 bases). Trimming pared 6 bases from V and 3 bases from J, leaving 15 bases between. The CDR3 loop spans 14 amino acids. CDR3 protein: CASSSFQGGYEQYF. The CDR3 DNA reads TGTGCCAGCAGCTCCTTTCAGGGGGGCTACGAGCAGTACTTC.

This clonotype was seen ten or more times. The V gene is TRBV9, the J gene TRBJ2-1; 11 bases agree with TRBD1. The junction had 3 bases not matched to a gene; V was cut back by 0 bases and J by 4 bases. The CDR3 loop spans 16 amino acids. CDR1 is SGDLS, CDR2 YYNGEE, per germline. The CDR3 bases are TGTGCCAGCAGCGTAGGTGGGACAGGGGGATACAATGAGCAGTTCTTC. This codes for CASSVGGTGGYNEQFF.

The chain carries TRBV6-2 or TRBV6-3 and TRBJ2-7; D tentatively reads TRBD1 or TRBD2 (7 bases each). Trimming stripped 5 bases from V and 7 bases from J, with 18 bases between. CDR1 is MNHEY, CDR2 SVGEGT, per germline. CDR3 length: 14 amino acids. This CDR3 reads CASSPSRQGGEQYF. CDR3 DNA sequence: TGTGCCAGCAGTCCGTCCCGACAGGGAGGGGAGCAGTACTTC.

The chain combines TRBV6-2 or TRBV6-3 with TRBJ2-7, with 8 bases matching TRBD1. The germline V gene has CDR1 MNHEY and CDR2 SVGEGT. This CDR3 spans 16 amino acids. With V trimmed by 7 bases and J by 3 bases, 14 bases remained unmatched. CDR3 residues: CASIPYGTGGNYEQYF. The DNA of the CDR3 is TGTGCCAGCATTCCTTACGGGACAGGCGGCAACTACGAGCAGTACTTC.

The chain uses TRBV27 and TRBJ1-1; no firm D call. The V gene's germline CDR1 is MNHEY and CDR2 SMNVEV (reference sequence). The CDR3 runs 13 residues. The ends were cut back, 4 bases at V and 4 bases at J, with 10 bases in the middle. The DNA of the CDR3 is TGTGCCAGCAGTTCCGGACTGGGCACTGAAGCTTTCTTT. Translating it yields CASSSGLGTEAFF.

This clonotype has more than one count but fewer than ten. The genes are TRBV6-5 and TRBJ2-7; D is uncertain. Germline lookup yields CDR1 MNHEY and CDR2 SVGAGI. The V and J ends lost 0 bases and 0 bases respectively, with 3 bases between them. This CDR3 is built from 13 residues. DNA of the CDR3: TGTGCCAGCAGTTACTCCATCTCCTACGAGCAGTACTTC. Encoded protein: CASSYSISYEQYF.

This clonotype has only a few counts. This chain uses TRBV4-1 with TRBJ2-3; no firm D call. The ends were cut back, 2 bases at V and 6 bases at J, with 15 bases in the middle. Germline V lookup: CDR1 MGHRA, CDR2 YSYEKL. This CDR3 comprises 15 residues. The CDR3 protein is CASSQKSLAIDTQYF. The CDR3 DNA is TGCGCCAGCAGCCAAAAGAGCCTCGCGATTGATACGCAGTATTTT.

This chain connects TRBV27 to TRBJ2-7; D unresolved. Per germline, CDR1 MNHEY and CDR2 SMNVEV (reference sequence). This CDR3 is built from 13 residues. V was cut by 5 bases and J by 2 bases, with 10 bases left in between. The CDR3 DNA follows: TGTGCCAGCAGTCGTCATCTTACCTACGAGCAGTACTTC. This gives the protein CASSRHLTYEQYF.